The 21 T cell receptor beta chains below come from one sample, sequenced in a study of blood T cell repertoires in COVID-19. Repertoires were generated with immunoSEQ multiplex PCR, while TCRdb's copy carries only in-frame clones and drops some. The sample has some 300,000 clones, nearly 90% seen once. Sample: PBMCs or T cells enriched from blood (not recorded which). Every receptor here comes from a woman between 18 and 29 years old with acute COVID-19.

By sample share, this clone is medium-sized (0.01 to 0.1%). The genes are TRBV19 and TRBJ2-3; 7 bases align to TRBD1. This CDR3 region has 14 residues. CDR1 LNHDA and CDR2 SQIVND come from the germline V gene (reference sequence). V lost 3 bases and J lost 2; bases outside the gene matches: 2. CDR3 in DNA: TGTGCCAGTAGTATGGGACAGAACACAGATACGCAGTATTTT. Its translation: CASSMGQNTDTQYF. The full variable domain, completed using reference TRBV19 and TRBJ2-3, is DGGITQSPKYLFRKEGQNVTLSCEQNLNHDAMYWYRQDPGQGLRLIYYSQIVNDFQKGDIAEGYSVSREKKESFPLTVTSAQKNPTAFYLCASSMGQNTDTQYFGPGTRLTVL.

CDR3 sequence reads: CAWSDREGFPGELFF. CDR3 in DNA: TGTGCCTGGAGTGACAGGGAGGGCTTCCCCGGGGAGCTGTTTTTT. The rearrangement links TRBV30 to TRBJ2-2, with D perhaps matching TRBD2 (7 bases). V was shortened by 1 base and J by 6 bases, with 15 bases between the two germline ends. The CDR3 has 15 residues. From germline, CDR1 is GTSNPN and CDR2 SVGIG (reference sequence).

V usage is TRBV2 and J usage is TRBJ2-5, with D tentatively TRBD2 (6 bases). V was trimmed by 4 bases and J by 5 bases, leaving 17 bases between them. This CDR3 is built from 15 residues. The germline V gene has CDR1 SNHLY and CDR2 FYNNEI. The CDR3 sequence: CASSVVPGERETQYF. In DNA, the CDR3 is TGTGCCAGCAGTGTCGTTCCGGGAGAAAGGGAGACCCAGTACTTC.

The J gene is TRBJ2-3, the V gene TRBV18; no reliable D call. Looked up from germline, CDR1 is KGHSH and CDR2 is LQKENI. The V gene lost 1 base and the J gene lost 2 bases, with 10 bases spanning the gap. This CDR3 spans 15 amino acids. For the CDR3, the DNA is TGTGCCAGCTCACCACTCGGCGGAGCCACAGATACGCAGTATTTT. It specifies CASSPLGGATDTQYF.

The chain recombines TRBV27 with TRBJ1-5; TRBD1 agrees at 9 bases. The CDR3 length is 15 residues. Trimming cost V 3 bases and J 5 bases; bases outside gene matches: 5. Germline V gene data show CDR1 as MNHEY and CDR2 as SMNVEV (reference sequence). Written as DNA, the CDR3 is TGTGCCAGCAGTTTCTCGACAGGGGGTGATCAGCCCCAGCATTTT. Its translation: CASSFSTGGDQPQHF.

The chain uses TRBV7-2 and TRBJ1-2, with D possibly being TRBD1 (5 bases). Deletions cut 3 bases from V and 4 bases from J, with 12 bases between. This CDR3 is built from 14 residues. CDR1 and CDR2 (germline): SGHTA, FQGNSA. CDR3 residues: CASSFGGVGYGYTF. CDR3 nucleotide sequence: TGTGCCAGCAGCTTTGGGGGGGTAGGCTATGGCTACACCTTC.

V and J are TRBV4-1 and TRBJ1-5, with TRBD1 identical over 9 bases. The CDR3 totals 16 residues. With V trimmed by 8 bases and J by 7 bases, 15 bases remained unmatched. Germline V gene data show CDR1 as MGHRA and CDR2 as YSYEKL. The CDR3 DNA reads TGCGCCAGCTCCCCAAATGACAGGGGGACAGGGCAGCCCCAGCATTTT. This translates into CASSPNDRGTGQPQHF.

The chain joins TRBV28 to TRBJ1-4, with D hard to call. Germline V gene lookup returns CDR1 MDHEN and CDR2 SYDVKM. This CDR3 is 11 amino acids long. Trimming stripped 5 bases from V and 7 bases from J, with 5 bases between. The CDR3: CASSNSEKLFF. DNA for the CDR3: TGTGCCAGCAGTAATAGTGAAAAACTGTTTTTT.

V is TRBV28 and J is TRBJ1-2, with D tentatively TRBD1 (6 bases). Germline V gene data show CDR1 as MDHEN and CDR2 as SYDVKM. The CDR3 length is 14 residues. The V gene lost 3 bases and the J gene lost 4 bases, with 12 bases spanning the gap. The chain's CDR3 is CASSFYRESYGYTF. The CDR3 DNA reads TGTGCCAGCAGTTTCTACAGGGAGAGCTATGGCTACACCTTC.

This clone was observed a few times. This chain uses TRBV7-3 with TRBJ2-2; 9 bases are shared with TRBD2. CDR3 length: 17 amino acids. The junction had 16 bases not matched to a gene; V was cut back by 5 bases and J by 9 bases. Germline values: CDR1 SGHTA, CDR2 FQGTGA. The CDR3 nucleotides are TGTGCCAGCAGCCCGGGGCCTAGCGGGACACTTTCCCGGGAGCTGTTTTTT. Translated: CASSPGPSGTLSRELFF.

The chain uses TRBV2 and TRBJ2-7, with D perhaps TRBD2 (6 bases). The CDR3 extends over 15 amino acids. Germline V lookup: CDR1 SNHLY, CDR2 FYNNEI. The V gene lost 5 bases and the J gene lost 0 bases, with 14 bases spanning the gap. CDR3 sequence: CASSYGRGSSYEQYF. The CDR3 nucleotides read TGTGCCAGCAGTTATGGACGGGGGTCCTCCTACGAGCAGTACTTC.

The chain joins TRBV9 to TRBJ1-2; 7 bases align to TRBD1. The ends lost 0 bases at V and 6 bases at J; junction bases unmatched: 8. Germline-derived CDR1 and CDR2 are SGDLS and YYNGEE. CDR3 length: 15 residues. The CDR3 loop is CASSVAVEGADGYTF. CDR3 bases: TGTGCCAGCAGCGTAGCGGTGGAGGGGGCTGATGGCTACACCTTC.

The rearrangement joins TRBV9 to TRBJ1-1; D is unresolved. This CDR3 region has 14 residues. Germline V gene lookup returns CDR1 SGDLS and CDR2 YYNGEE. With 3 bases removed from V and 8 bases from J, the gap between germline ends came to 17 bases. CDR3 loop: CASSATHTVQEAFF. The CDR3 coding sequence is TGTGCCAGCAGCGCTACCCACACAGTACAGGAAGCTTTCTTT.

This chain uses TRBV6-1 with TRBJ1-5, with 7 bases aligning to TRBD1. The germline V gene has CDR1 MNHNS and CDR2 SASEGT. The CDR3 spans 13 residues. V lost 1 base, J lost 11 bases, and 5 bases stayed unmatched. This chain's CDR3 is CASSEVGQWAQHF. The CDR3 bases are TGTGCCAGCAGTGAAGTGGGACAGTGGGCCCAGCATTTT.

The count of this clone is one. The CDR3 spells CAWEGGNTEAFF. The CDR3 bases are TGTGCCTGGGAAGGGGGAAACACTGAAGCTTTCTTT. The chain has TRBV30 and TRBJ1-1; a weak D match, TRBD1 (6 bases). This CDR3 region has 12 residues. Trimming took off 5 bases at V and 2 bases at J, with 9 bases between the two ends. The germline V gene encodes CDR1 GTSNPN and CDR2 SVGIG (reference sequence).

The chain uses TRBV5-1 and TRBJ2-7, with a weak D call TRBD1 (5 bases). The germline gives CDR1 SGHRS, CDR2 YFSETQ. V lost 0 bases and J lost 0, with 10 bases in between. This CDR3 contains 15 residues. DNA for the CDR3: TGCGCCAGCAGCTTGGCAGGGATGCCCTCCTACGAGCAGTACTTC. Translating it yields CASSLAGMPSYEQYF.

This chain joins TRBV28 and TRBJ1-4; 11 bases agree with TRBD1. The V gene end was trimmed by 0 bases and the J gene end by 0 bases; junction bases not matched to a gene: 3. Germline CDR1 and CDR2: MDHEN and SYDVKM. The CDR3 has 18 amino acids. CDR3 in DNA: TGTGCCAGCAGTTTATGGGGACAGGGGGATCCAACTAATGAAAAACTGTTTTTT. Translation gives CASSLWGQGDPTNEKLFF.

The chain carries TRBV5-1 and TRBJ2-5, with 10 bases identical to TRBD2. CDR3 size: 13 residues. Germline loops: CDR1 SGHRS, CDR2 YFSETQ. The V and J ends lost 4 bases and 4 bases, in that order; junction bases with no gene match: 1. The CDR3 region has the DNA TGCGCCAGCAGCATAGCGGGAGGAGAGACCCAGTACTTC. Its translation: CASSIAGGETQYF.

This clone was picked up many times. In nucleotides, the CDR3 is TGTGCCTCGACTTACGGCCCGGGACAGGGTTATGGCTACACCTTC. This codes for CASTYGPGQGYGYTF. The genes are TRBV5-4 and TRBJ1-2, with TRBD1 matching over 9 bases. V gave up 10 bases and J gave up 5 bases; unmatched junction bases: 15. The germline gives CDR1 SGHNT, CDR2 YYREEE (reference sequence). This CDR3 region has 15 residues.

This rearrangement joins TRBV9 to TRBJ2-5, with 7 bases matching TRBD1. The germline CDR1 and CDR2 sequences are SGDLS and YYNGEE. The V gene end was trimmed by 7 bases and the J gene end by 5 bases; junction bases not matched to a gene: 8. This CDR3 has 13 residues. This CDR3 is CASSLEGAETQYF. CDR3 in DNA: TGTGCCAGCTCCCTTGAGGGGGCGGAGACCCAGTACTTC. The whole variable domain, remainder taken from reference TRBV9 and TRBJ2-5, is DSGVTQTPKHLITATGQRVTLRCSPRSGDLSVYWYQQSLDQGLQFLIQYYNGEERAKGNILERFSAQQFPDLHSELNLSSLELGDSALYFCASSLEGAETQYFGPGTRLLVL.

This clone was seen a handful of times. The chain has TRBV2 and TRBJ1-1; D not certain. CDR3 length: 13 amino acids. The germline V and J ends were trimmed by 2 bases and 8 bases, with 12 bases remaining between them. Germline assignment: CDR1 SNHLY and CDR2 FYNNEI. The CDR3 DNA follows: TGTGCCAGCAGTGAAATAATGAGAGAGGAAGCTTTCTTT. This translates into CASSEIMREEAFF.